Detailed here is one TCR beta chain. In this sample, this clonotype turned up many times. Its antigen specificity is not known. No qualities accompany the bases; no much larger clone lies one base away. A case-control design nested within a healthcare worker cohort in London, UK, was used, with weekly nasopharyngeal swab PCR tests and blood sampling performed. Healthcare workers were recruited between 23 and 31 March 2020, during the week of the UK lockdown, and were followed weekly for up to roughly 16 weeks. This sample is drawn from a study of early T cells in non-severe SARS-CoV-2 infection (dated by TCRdb to the early 2020s). In terms of the full investigation: TCR sequencing used bulk RNA from unsorted whole blood, so alpha and beta chains could not be paired. What the authors observed across the whole study: VDJdb matching was skewed toward anti-spike CD8 responses and likely underestimated virus-specific expansions by missing private and CD4 specificities.

Based on the germline V gene (reference sequence), the CDR1 and CDR2 sequences are SEHNR and FQNEAQ. Including cysteine and phenylalanine, the CDR3 has 18 amino acids. Only the CDR3 part of the read is kept: 54 bases, read in frame from the first base. Trimming takes 1 base from V and 4 bases from J, and the germline ends sit 23 bases apart. Libraries were constructed by 5' RACE. Sequencing used a NextSeq 500. Unique molecular identifiers were attached to individual cDNA molecules in the TCR library protocol so that sequencing error and PCR bias could be corrected. Sequencing covered both TCR alpha and beta chains, and within each sample the abundances of alpha and beta sequences were tightly co-correlated. As for the original processing: Decombinator V4 was used to perform V gene, J gene and CDR3 annotation of TCR sequences. TCRs were defined as expanded if a significant change between any two time points was detected under a Poisson model with p below 0.0001. TCR abundances were normalised to the total number of TCRs sequenced per sample and were expressed as counts per million. MAIT TCRs were defined by TRAV1-2 paired with TRAJ12, TRAJ20 or TRAJ33, and iNKT TCRs by TRAV10 paired with TRAJ18. VDJdb, accessed 1 November 2021, was searched for CMV, EBV and SARS-CoV-2 annotated TCRs, with TCRs annotated for multiple antigens excluded. In-frame beta chains were kept once TCRdb had trimmed the public reads at Q25 with fastp and called clones with MiXCR. Under each unique CDR3 protein, matching rows form one entry showing the most common genes and DNA. For this entry, the V and J calls and clone size follow TCRdb and not the study's own pipeline. In all, the sample holds under 85,000 distinct CDR3 sequences, and 13% of those were seen once. The biggest ten clones account for about 1.1% of the sample.

The receptor chain draws on TRBV7-9 and TRBJ2-7; TRBD2 is possibly the D segment (5 matching bases). The clonotype comes from an adult who was a healthcare worker with PCR-confirmed SARS-CoV-2 infection or an uninfected control (not recorded which). The specimen sequenced was whole blood. The DNA sequence is as follows: TGTGCCAGCAGCTTAGATAGGTTTCGTAAGGAGCGGTCGTACGAGCAGTACTTC. Translation gives CASSLDRFRKERSYEQYF.